This T cell receptor (beta chain) was captured in a study of regulatory T cells in long-lasting Graves disease. The time point denotes: newly diagnosed GD, antithyroid drugs for less than 3 months. The TCR library was made from RNA that had been extracted from PBMCs in TRIzol. The CDR3 consists of 14 residues. CDR1 LGHNT and CDR2 FRNRAP come from the germline V gene. Trimming removed 5 bases from V and 5 bases from J, with 15 bases in between. Investigators prepared the TCR beta libraries by applying iRepertoire HTBI primers and Arm-PCR of CDR3 regions. TCRdb reanalysed the multiplex PCR reads using MiXCR and keeps one entry per CDR3 protein. The table has about 540,000 distinct CDR3 sequences, roughly 14% seen once. This clonotype was counted ten times or more. The same specimen was also included in a second study, on T cells in Graves' hyperthyroidism and ophthalmopathy.

The clonotype originates from a man aged 25 to 45 with Graves disease. The sequencing used peripheral blood mononuclear cells (PBMCs), collected at new diagnosis, from a patient treated with antithyroid drugs. This chain connects TRBV12-5 to TRBJ1-1; D is perhaps TRBD1 (6 bases). CDR3 protein: CASGPGGRRTEAFF. The CDR3 nucleotides are TGTGCTAGTGGTCCGGGGGGGCGGCGGACTGAAGCTTTCTTT.